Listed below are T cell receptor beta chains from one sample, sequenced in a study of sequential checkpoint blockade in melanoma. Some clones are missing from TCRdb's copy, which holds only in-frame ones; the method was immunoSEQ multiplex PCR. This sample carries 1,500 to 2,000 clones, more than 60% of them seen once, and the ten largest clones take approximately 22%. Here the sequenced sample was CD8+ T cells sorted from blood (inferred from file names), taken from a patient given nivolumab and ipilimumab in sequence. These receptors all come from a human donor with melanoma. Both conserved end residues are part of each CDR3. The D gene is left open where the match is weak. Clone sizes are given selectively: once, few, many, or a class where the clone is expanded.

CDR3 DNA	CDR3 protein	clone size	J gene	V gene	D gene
TGTGCCACCAGCACCGGCGGGGGGGCGGACACTGAAGCTTTCTTT	CATSTGGGADTEAFF	NA	TRBJ1-1	TRBV15	NA
TGTGCCAGCAGCTTGGGCGGGACAGGGTTCGAGCAGTACTTC	CASSLGGTGFEQYF	NA	TRBJ2-7	TRBV5-6	TRBD1
TGTGCTAGTGGTTTGGGCGGGACAGGTCATCAGCCCCAGCATTTT	CASGLGGTGHQPQHF	NA	TRBJ1-5	TRBV12-5	TRBD1
TGTGCCGGAGGGCGGGGGTCGGGCTATGGCTACACCTTC	CAGGRGSGYGYTF	NA	TRBJ1-2	TRBV5-4	NA
TGTGCCAGCAGCTCTAGACAGGATGGGGATTACGAGCAGTACTTC	CASSSRQDGDYEQYF	NA	TRBJ2-7	TRBV13	NA
TGTGCCAGCAGTTCTGTGGGGGCTCTGGGCACTGAAGCTTTCTTT	CASSSVGALGTEAFF	once	TRBJ1-1	TRBV7-9	NA
TGTGCCAGCAGCGTAGAGGGACAGGGGGCCTACGAGCAGTACTTC	CASSVEGQGAYEQYF	NA	TRBJ2-7	TRBV9	TRBD1
TGTGCCAGCAGCCTTAGCGGGGGGGCTTACAATGAGCAGTTCTTC	CASSLSGGAYNEQFF	NA	TRBJ2-1	TRBV11-2	TRBD2
TGTGCCAGCAGCGTAGCCGGGGGTACCTACGAGCAGTACTTC	CASSVAGGTYEQYF	NA	TRBJ2-7	TRBV9	NA
TGCGCCAGCAGCCATGAATACAGGGTCACCTATAATTCACCCCTCCACTTT	CASSHEYRVTYNSPLHF	NA	TRBJ1-6	TRBV4-1	NA
TGTGCCAGCAGCGCCAGCGGGGGAAGGGGTGAAAAACTGTTTTTT	CASSASGGRGEKLFF	NA	TRBJ1-4	TRBV11-2	NA
TGTGCCAGTAGTATCGATCCGGACAGGGTAAAGGAGCAGTACTTC	CASSIDPDRVKEQYF	NA	TRBJ2-7	TRBV19	TRBD1
TGTGCCAGCAGCGTAGAGACAGATTACGAGCAGTACTTC	CASSVETDYEQYF	NA	TRBJ2-7	TRBV9	NA
TGTGCCAGCAGCCAAATCGAAGGGGAGGGGGTGTACTATGGCTACACCTTC	CASSQIEGEGVYYGYTF	once	TRBJ1-2	TRBV14	NA
TGTGCCTCCGGCGGCGGTTCTTACACTGAAGCTTTCTTT	CASGGGSYTEAFF	NA	TRBJ1-1	TRBV6-5	NA
TGTGCCTGGAACGGGGTTAATACCTACGAGCAGTACTTC	CAWNGVNTYEQYF	NA	TRBJ2-7	TRBV30	NA
TGTGCCAGCAGGCTACAGGGGTACGTGTACGAGCAGTACTTC	CASRLQGYVYEQYF	NA	TRBJ2-7	TRBV6-6	TRBD1
TGTGCCAGCAGCGCCAGCAGGAATGAAAAACTGTTTTTT	CASSASRNEKLFF	NA	TRBJ1-4	TRBV7-9	NA